These 30 T cell receptor beta chains were sequenced from one sample in a study of blood T cells in healthy people across ages. For the second PCR, which ran for 7 to 11 cycles, a sample-barcoded 5' primer and a J-beta primer mix were used. TCRdb re-called the 5' RACE reads with MiXCR, one entry per CDR3 protein. The data show 1.5 million or so distinct CDR3 sequences, around two fifths seen once. What was sequenced was blood. Receptors were obtained from a woman aged 18-30 years in good health.

This clonotype was counted at least ten times. The chain carries TRBV12-3 or TRBV12-4 and TRBJ2-1, with 10 nucleotides matching TRBD2. The junction had 9 bases not matched to a gene; V was cut back by 5 bases and J by 8 bases. The CDR3 sequence is 15 residues long. The CDR3 reads CASSLQAGGPHEQFF. As DNA, the CDR3 is TGTGCCAGCAGTCTGCAAGCGGGAGGGCCGCATGAGCAGTTCTTC.

The genes are TRBV20-1 and TRBJ1-1; D is ambiguous. Per germline, CDR1 DFQATT and CDR2 SNEGSKA (reference sequence). The CDR3 has 13 amino acids. V was trimmed by 3 bases and J by 6 bases, leaving 14 bases between them. This CDR3 is CSASVTAASEAFF. The DNA of the CDR3 is TGCAGTGCTAGCGTGACGGCCGCATCTGAAGCTTTCTTT.

The chain joins TRBV20-1 to TRBJ1-5, with TRBD1 matching 7 bases. Germline V CDR1 and CDR2: DFQATT, SNEGSKA (reference sequence). CDR3 length: 14 amino acids. V lost 6 bases, J lost 4 bases, and 9 bases stayed unmatched. The CDR3 sequence: CSALRQGLNQPQHF. The CDR3, as DNA: TGCAGTGCCCTCAGACAGGGACTAAATCAGCCCCAGCATTTT.

V usage is TRBV28 and J usage is TRBJ2-5; 7 nucleotides match TRBD1. CDR3 length: 15 amino acids. Germline loops: CDR1 MDHEN, CDR2 SYDVKM. Trimming took 1 base from V and 2 from J; bases not matched to a gene: 4. The CDR3 DNA follows: TGTGCCAGCAGTTTATTTCGGGACAGACAAGAGACCCAGTACTTC. Translated, it gives CASSLFRDRQETQYF.

This sequence joins TRBV21-1 and TRBJ1-2; the DNA was not used to check the table's D call, TRBD1. TRBV21-1 is tagged as a pseudogene. This CDR3 region has 15 residues. CDR3 bases: TGTGCCAGCAGCAAAATGGGGGGACAGGGGGGAGGCTACACCTTC. As protein: CASSKMGGQGGGYTF.

The table lists this clonotype with many counts. This chain links TRBV4-1 with TRBJ1-6, with 7 bases identical to TRBD1. Trimming removed 4 bases from V and 5 bases from J; junction bases left unmatched: 5. This CDR3 comprises 15 residues. Germline V gene sequence: CDR1 MGHRA, CDR2 YSYEKL. CDR3: CASSLGTANNSPLHF. CDR3 nucleotide sequence: TGCGCCAGCAGCCTCGGGACAGCTAATAATTCACCCCTCCACTTT.

This clonotype was recorded a few times. The chain combines TRBV7-2 with TRBJ2-5; D is tentatively TRBD1 or TRBD2 (5 bases each). V lost 2 bases and J lost 1, with 14 bases in between. The CDR3 is 16 residues long. Germline loops: CDR1 SGHTA, CDR2 FQGNSA. CDR3 loop: CASSLKAGTFQETQYF. CDR3 DNA: TGTGCCAGCAGCTTAAAGGCAGGGACCTTCCAAGAGACCCAGTACTTC.

V usage is TRBV7-9 and J usage is TRBJ2-1, with D unresolved. The ends were cut back, 5 bases at V and 1 base at J, with 12 bases in the middle. The CDR3 is made up of 15 amino acids. Germline assignment: CDR1 SEHNR and CDR2 FQNEAQ (reference sequence). This CDR3 is CASSLTTLSYNEQFF. The DNA for the CDR3 is TGTGCCAGCAGCCTAACCACACTTTCCTACAATGAGCAGTTCTTC.

The chain recombines TRBV21-1 with TRBJ2-3; the D call TRBD1 from the table was never checked on the DNA. TRBV21-1 is recorded as a pseudogene. The CDR3 sequence is 18 residues long. The CDR3 sequence: CASSKAQGAEPSTDTQYF. The CDR3 region has the DNA TGTGCCAGCAGCAAAGCGCAGGGGGCGGAACCTAGCACAGATACGCAGTATTTT.

This clonotype was observed a handful of times. CDR3 residues: CSTGQGVETQYF. The CDR3 region has the DNA TGCAGCACCGGACAGGGTGTAGAGACCCAGTACTTC. The J gene is TRBJ2-5, the V gene TRBV29-1, with TRBD1 identical over 8 bases. V was clipped by 8 bases and J by 4 bases; unmatched bases: 6. The CDR3 contains 12 residues. Germline loops: CDR1 SQVTM, CDR2 ANQGSEA.

About this clonotype itself: This may be a read error, as it is one base from a much larger clone. The chain uses TRBV5-1 and TRBJ2-5, with D possibly TRBD1 on 5 matching bases. The end of the DNA is better explained by TRBJ2-7, so the J call may be wrong. The CDR3 extends over 14 amino acids. Germline CDR1 SGHRS, CDR2 YFSETQ. The DNA of the CDR3 is TGCGCCAGCAGCGTGGTGCAGGGAACCTACGAGCAGTACTTC. Amino acid sequence: CASSVVQGTYEQYF.

This clonotype appeared a single time. The chain has TRBV12-3 or TRBV12-4 and TRBJ2-7, with D possibly being TRBD2 (6 bases). This CDR3 region has 15 residues. The V end lost 2 bases, the J end lost 3 bases, and 14 bases lay between the germline ends. Here the CDR3 reads CASSLMQGGFYEQYF. CDR3 bases: TGTGCCAGCAGTTTAATGCAGGGAGGATTCTACGAGCAGTACTTC.

This clonotype has only a few counts. The rearrangement links TRBV28 to TRBJ2-1, with D possibly matching TRBD1 (5 bases). V lost 4 bases and J 3 bases, leaving 16 bases between the germline ends. CDR3 size: 16 residues. Germline V gene sequence: CDR1 MDHEN, CDR2 SYDVKM. The CDR3 is CASSSSNPTVYNEQFF. The CDR3 DNA follows: TGTGCCAGCAGTTCCTCCAACCCGACAGTCTACAATGAGCAGTTCTTC.

J is TRBJ1-2 and V is TRBV2; D is ambiguous. The V gene lost 4 bases and the J gene lost 3 bases, with 15 bases spanning the gap. The CDR3 is made up of 15 amino acids. CDR1 is SNHLY and CDR2 is FYNNEI in the germline V gene. The CDR3 region has the DNA TGTGCCAGCAGTGGGTCGGAAGGGAATTACTATGGCTACACCTTC. This sequence encodes CASSGSEGNYYGYTF.

This chain links TRBV6-5 with TRBJ1-1, with D hard to call. Germline assignment: CDR1 MNHEY and CDR2 SVGAGI. Trimming shortened V by 2 bases and J by 0 bases, and 10 bases separated the two germline ends. This CDR3 spans 15 amino acids. The CDR3 spells CASSYRELLNTEAFF. In DNA form, the CDR3 reads TGTGCCAGCAGTTACAGGGAGCTATTGAACACTGAAGCTTTCTTT.

This clonotype occurred a few times. The genes are TRBV18 and TRBJ2-7, with D unclear. The CDR3 loop spans 14 amino acids. Between the trimmed V and J ends, which lost 0 bases and 2 bases, there was a span of 8 bases. Germline V CDR1 and CDR2: KGHSH, LQKENI. The CDR3 spells CASSPPSRAYEQYF. For the CDR3, the DNA is TGTGCCAGCTCACCACCGTCCAGAGCCTACGAGCAGTACTTC.

This rearrangement joins TRBV30 to TRBJ1-2; D is unresolved. Trimming cost V 0 bases and J 8 bases, with 13 bases left between them. The CDR3 has 13 residues. CDR1 and CDR2 (germline): GTSNPN, SVGIG (reference sequence). CDR3 residues: CAWSVLISGGYTF. The CDR3 bases are TGTGCCTGGAGTGTACTTATCTCGGGGGGCTACACCTTC.

The chain couples TRBV7-9 to TRBJ1-3, with TRBD1 as a possible D gene (6 bases). Germline assignment: CDR1 SEHNR and CDR2 FQNEAQ (reference sequence). V was cut by 5 bases and J by 4 bases, with 12 bases left in between. The CDR3 spans 14 residues. The CDR3 DNA sequence: TGTGCCAGCAGCGCACAGGGCAAAGGAAACACCATATATTTT. Its protein is CASSAQGKGNTIYF.

This clonotype appeared a few times. As DNA, the CDR3 is TGCGCCAGCGGTGGACAGATGGGTGGCTACACCTTC. Protein sequence: CASGGQMGGYTF. The V and J genes are TRBV5-1 and TRBJ1-2, with a tentative D call TRBD1 (6 bases). The CDR3 sequence is 12 residues long. The V gene's germline CDR1 is SGHRS and CDR2 YFSETQ. Trimming removed 7 bases at V and 7 bases at J, with 14 bases between.

The CDR3 is CASSARDRDYEQYF. For the CDR3, the DNA is TGTGCCAGCAGTGCCCGGGACAGGGACTACGAGCAGTACTTC. This rearrangement joins TRBV28 to TRBJ2-7; 9 bases are shared with TRBD1. The V gene's germline CDR1 is MDHEN and CDR2 SYDVKM. J was trimmed by 3 bases and V by 5 bases; bases with no gene match: 5. The CDR3 is made up of 14 amino acids.

This chain connects TRBV20-1 to TRBJ2-7, with 11 bases matching TRBD2. Unmatched junction bases numbered 13, after V lost 2 bases and J lost 7 bases. CDR1 DFQATT and CDR2 SNEGSKA come from the germline V gene (reference sequence). CDR3 length: 16 residues. CDR3 sequence reads: CSARRPGLAEYNEQYF. In nucleotides, the CDR3 is TGCAGTGCTAGACGCCCGGGACTAGCGGAGTACAATGAGCAGTACTTC.

This clonotype was seen repeatedly, ten times or more. The chain links TRBV6-1 to TRBJ1-1, with 11 bases lining up with TRBD1. The CDR3 length is 15 residues. The germline CDR1 and CDR2 sequences are MNHNS and SASEGT. The V and J ends lost 9 bases and 1 base, in that order; junction bases with no gene match: 7. The CDR3 is CASTRDRGSNTEAFF. As DNA, the CDR3 is TGTGCCAGTACCCGGGACAGGGGGTCGAACACTGAAGCTTTCTTT.

This clonotype was counted between two and nine times. The CDR3 here is CGVERGYGYTF. The CDR3, as DNA: TGTGGAGTAGAAAGGGGGTATGGCTACACCTTC. The chain recombines TRBV7-2 with TRBJ1-2; a possible D gene is TRBD1 (6 bases). This CDR3 region has 11 residues. Germline values: CDR1 SGHTA, CDR2 FQGNSA. Using reference TRBV7-2 and TRBJ1-2 for the parts outside the CDR3, the full variable domain is GAGVSQSPSNKVTEKGKDVELRCDPISGHTALYWYRQSLGQGLEFLIYFQGNSAPDKSGLPSDRFSAERTGGSVSTLTIQRTQQEDSAVYLCGVERGYGYTFGSGTRLTVV.

The V call is TRBV27, the J call TRBJ2-7; 7 positions match TRBD2. Germline-derived CDR1 and CDR2 are MNHEY and SMNVEV (reference sequence). The CDR3 spans 16 residues. V dropped 2 bases and J dropped 3; count of bases not matched to a gene: 10. CDR3 loop: CASSLTFAGALYEQYF. Written as DNA, the CDR3 is TGTGCCAGCAGTTTAACGTTCGCGGGAGCTCTCTACGAGCAGTACTTC.

The rearrangement joins TRBV20-1 to TRBJ2-1, with D perhaps matching TRBD1 (6 bases). V was cut by 3 bases and J by 4 bases, with 13 bases left in between. CDR3 size: 14 residues. Germline V CDR1 and CDR2: DFQATT, SNEGSKA (reference sequence). The CDR3 reads CSARSQGLYNEQFF. The CDR3 DNA sequence: TGCAGTGCTAGGTCGCAGGGGCTATACAATGAGCAGTTCTTC.

The CDR3 loop reads CASSQDQAFNYGYTF. The CDR3, as DNA: TGTGCCAGCAGCCAAGATCAAGCGTTCAACTATGGCTACACCTTC. The chain has TRBV3-1 and TRBJ1-2; no firm D call. The V end was cut by 0 bases, the J end by 2 bases, with 10 bases between. Germline CDR1 LGHDT, CDR2 YNNKEL (reference sequence). The CDR3 runs 15 residues.

To note about this clonotype: The junction departs from germline at one end; a sequencing error may be responsible. The chain has TRBV4-2 and TRBJ1-2; tentative D call: TRBD1 (5 bases). The length of the CDR3 is 13 residues. The germline gives CDR1 LGHNA, CDR2 YNFKEQ. The CDR3 DNA is TGTGCCAGCAGCCAAGGGCCCGGAAGGGACTACGCCTTC. This translates into CASSQGPGRDYAF.

This clonotype was detected a few times. The chain carries TRBV27 and TRBJ2-7, with 7 bases identical to TRBD1. The CDR3 totals 16 residues. CDR1 is MNHEY, CDR2 SMNVEV, per germline (reference sequence). V gave up 2 bases and J gave up 4 bases; unmatched junction bases: 11. The CDR3: CASSLTGQLSNYEQYF. The DNA for the CDR3 is TGTGCCAGCAGTTTAACGGGACAGCTTTCTAATTACGAGCAGTACTTC.

The chain employs TRBV20-1 and TRBJ2-3, with TRBD1 identical over 10 bases. Germline V gene lookup returns CDR1 DFQATT and CDR2 SNEGSKA (reference sequence). The CDR3 loop spans 13 amino acids. CDR3 residues: CSSVTGGSDTQYF. The CDR3 DNA follows: TGCAGCTCCGTGACAGGGGGCTCAGATACGCAGTATTTT.

The CDR3 region is CASSLWSSGVETQYF. The DNA for the CDR3 is TGTGCCAGCAGCCTTTGGAGCTCCGGGGTGGAGACCCAGTACTTC. This rearrangement joins TRBV5-5 to TRBJ2-5, with D possibly being TRBD2 (5 bases). The CDR3 loop spans 15 amino acids. Deletions cut 4 bases from V and 5 bases from J, with 18 bases between. From germline, CDR1 is SGHKS and CDR2 YYEKEE (reference sequence). Using reference TRBV5-5 and TRBJ2-5 for the parts outside the CDR3, the full variable domain is DAGVTQSPTHLIKTRGQQVTLRCSPISGHKSVSWYQQVLGQGPQFIFQYYEKEERGRGNFPDRFSARQFPNYSSELNVNALLLGDSALYLCASSLWSSGVETQYFGPGTRLLVL.